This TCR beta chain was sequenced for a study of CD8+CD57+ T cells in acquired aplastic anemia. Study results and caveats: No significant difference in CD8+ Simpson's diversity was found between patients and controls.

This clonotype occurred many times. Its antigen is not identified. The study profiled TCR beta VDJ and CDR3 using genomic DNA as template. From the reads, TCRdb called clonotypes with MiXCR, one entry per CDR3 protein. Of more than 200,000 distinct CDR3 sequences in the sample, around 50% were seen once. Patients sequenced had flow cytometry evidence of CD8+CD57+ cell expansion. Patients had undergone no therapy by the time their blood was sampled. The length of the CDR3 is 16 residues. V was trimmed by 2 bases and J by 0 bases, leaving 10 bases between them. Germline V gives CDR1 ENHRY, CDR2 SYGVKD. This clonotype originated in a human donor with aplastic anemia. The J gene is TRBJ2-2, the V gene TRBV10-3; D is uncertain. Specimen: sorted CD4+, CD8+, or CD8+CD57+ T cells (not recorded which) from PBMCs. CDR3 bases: TGTGCCATCAGTGAGATTAGGATTCCGAACACCGGGGAGCTGTTTTTT. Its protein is CAISEIRIPNTGELFF.